This T cell receptor (beta chain) appears in the sequencing data of a study of somatic mutations in cytotoxic T cells in rheumatoid arthritis. The CDR3 is 17 residues long. Germline lookup yields CDR1 SGHVS and CDR2 FNYEAQ. The V and J ends lost 0 bases and 5 bases respectively, with 17 bases between them. Clones were read by immunoSEQ multiplex PCR, and TCRdb kept only the in-frame ones, dropping some. The sample lists more than 9,000 clones, 75% to 95% occurring once. The chain combines TRBV7-6 with TRBJ1-5, with D possibly TRBD1 on 6 matching bases. The material sequenced was CD8+ T cells sorted from blood. This sequence originates from a young woman with rheumatoid arthritis. As DNA, the CDR3 is TGTGCCAGCAGCTTAGCGGCTGGGGACATAGCAGATCAGCCCCAGCATTTT. It translates to CASSLAAGDIADQPQHF.